This TCR beta chain was identified in a study of T cells in Graves' hyperthyroidism and ophthalmopathy. Study-wide context: Before treatment of any kind, peripheral blood was taken at initial diagnosis.

TCR beta CDR3 regions were amplified from RNA. TCR CDR3 regions were first amplified by RT-PCR with HTBI primers. Each CDR3 protein gets one entry after TCRdb re-called the multiplex PCR reads with MiXCR. The sample has hundreds of thousands of distinct CDR3 sequences, approximately 14% seen once. This clonotype was observed a handful of times. Its antigen remains unknown. Graves' hyperthyroidism was deemed stable given no ophthalmopathy progression within 18 months. This CDR3 spans 14 amino acids. CDR1 and CDR2 from the germline V gene are LNHDA and SQIVND (reference sequence). The V and J ends lost 7 bases and 4 bases, in that order; junction bases with no gene match: 7. Study-wide results and limits: Among thyroid clonotypes expanded above 0.001, most also appeared in blood.

V gene TRBV19 combines with J gene TRBJ1-5; 7 nucleotides agree with TRBD1. Sequencing was performed on blood. The TCR originated in a woman under 30 with Graves' hyperthyroidism. The CDR3 region is CASNPPTGNQPQHF. DNA of the CDR3: TGTGCCAGTAACCCCCCGACAGGGAATCAGCCCCAGCATTTT.